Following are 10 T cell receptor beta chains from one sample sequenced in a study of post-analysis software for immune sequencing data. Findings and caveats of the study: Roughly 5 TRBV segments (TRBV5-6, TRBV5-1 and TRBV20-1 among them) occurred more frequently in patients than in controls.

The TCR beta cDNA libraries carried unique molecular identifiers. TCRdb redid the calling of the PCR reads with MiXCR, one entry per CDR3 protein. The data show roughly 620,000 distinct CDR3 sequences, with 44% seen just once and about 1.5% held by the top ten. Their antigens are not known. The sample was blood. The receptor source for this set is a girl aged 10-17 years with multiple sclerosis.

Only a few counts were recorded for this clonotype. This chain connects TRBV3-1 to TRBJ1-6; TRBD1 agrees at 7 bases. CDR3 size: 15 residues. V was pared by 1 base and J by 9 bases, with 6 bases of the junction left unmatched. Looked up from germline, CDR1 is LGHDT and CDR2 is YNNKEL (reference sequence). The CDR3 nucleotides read TGTGCCAGCAGCCAAGGGGACAGCGGGTTTTCACCCCTCCACTTT. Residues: CASSQGDSGFSPLHF.

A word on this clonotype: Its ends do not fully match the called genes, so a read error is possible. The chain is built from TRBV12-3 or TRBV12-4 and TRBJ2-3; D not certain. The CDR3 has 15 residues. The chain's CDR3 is CVSRQQFSSADAEYF. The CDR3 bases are TGTGTCAGCAGGCAACAGTTTTCGAGCGCAGATGCGGAGTATTTT.

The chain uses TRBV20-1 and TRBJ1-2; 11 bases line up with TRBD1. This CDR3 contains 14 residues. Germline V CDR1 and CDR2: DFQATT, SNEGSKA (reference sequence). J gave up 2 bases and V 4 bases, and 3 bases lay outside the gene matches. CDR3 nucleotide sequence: TGCAGTGCTAAACGGACAGGGGGCAACTATGGCTACACCTTC. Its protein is CSAKRTGGNYGYTF.

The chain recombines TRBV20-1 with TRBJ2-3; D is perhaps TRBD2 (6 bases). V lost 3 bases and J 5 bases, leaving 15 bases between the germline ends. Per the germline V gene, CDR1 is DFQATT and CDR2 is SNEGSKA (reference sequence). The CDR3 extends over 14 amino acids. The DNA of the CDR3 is TGCAGTGCTAGGTTGCCTAGCGCTGGAGATACGCAGTATTTT. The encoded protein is CSARLPSAGDTQYF.

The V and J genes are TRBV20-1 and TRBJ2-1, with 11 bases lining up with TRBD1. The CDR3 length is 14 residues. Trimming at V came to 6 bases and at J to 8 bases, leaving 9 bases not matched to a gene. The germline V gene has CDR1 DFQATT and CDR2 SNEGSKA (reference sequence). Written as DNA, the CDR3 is TGCAGTGCCCCCTCGGACAGGGGGCTGGATGAGCAGTTCTTC. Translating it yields CSAPSDRGLDEQFF.

The CDR3 spells CAISERGGETQYF. For the CDR3, the DNA is TGTGCCATCAGTGAACGTGGGGGAGAGACCCAGTACTTC. The V and J genes are TRBV10-3 and TRBJ2-5; D is tentatively TRBD1 or TRBD2 (5 bases each). Germline CDR1 is ENHRY and CDR2 is SYGVKD. This CDR3 has 13 amino acids. V lost 3 bases and J lost 4, with 9 bases in between.

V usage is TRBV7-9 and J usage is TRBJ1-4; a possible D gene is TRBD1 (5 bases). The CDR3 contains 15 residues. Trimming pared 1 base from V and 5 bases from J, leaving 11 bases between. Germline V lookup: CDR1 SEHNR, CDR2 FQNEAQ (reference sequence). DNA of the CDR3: TGTGCCAGCAGCTTAGTTTCCGGGGCAAATGAAAAACTGTTTTTT. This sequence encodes CASSLVSGANEKLFF.

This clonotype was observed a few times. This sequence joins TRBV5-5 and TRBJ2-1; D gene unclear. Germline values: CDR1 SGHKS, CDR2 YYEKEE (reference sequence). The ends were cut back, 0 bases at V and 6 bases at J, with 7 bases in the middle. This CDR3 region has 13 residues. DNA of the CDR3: TGTGCCAGCAGCTTGGTACCATTCAATGAGCAGTTCTTC. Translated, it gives CASSLVPFNEQFF.

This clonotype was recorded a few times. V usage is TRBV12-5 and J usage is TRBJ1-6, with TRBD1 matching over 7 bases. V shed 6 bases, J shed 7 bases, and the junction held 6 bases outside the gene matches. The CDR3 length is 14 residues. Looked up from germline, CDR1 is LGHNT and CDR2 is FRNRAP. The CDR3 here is CASGTAGGNSPLHF. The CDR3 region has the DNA TGTGCTAGTGGCACGGCAGGGGGAAATTCACCCCTCCACTTT. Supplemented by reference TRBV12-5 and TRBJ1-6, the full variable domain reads DARVTQTPRHKVTEMGQEVTMRCQPILGHNTVFWYRQTMMQGLELLAYFRNRAPLDDSGMPKDRFSAEMPDATLATLKIQPSEPRDSAVYFCASGTAGGNSPLHFGNGTRLTVT.

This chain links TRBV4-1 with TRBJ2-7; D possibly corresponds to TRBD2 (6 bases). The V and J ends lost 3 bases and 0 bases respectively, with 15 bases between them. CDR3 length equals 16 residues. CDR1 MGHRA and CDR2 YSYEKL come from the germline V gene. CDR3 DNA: TGCGCCAGCAGCCAGGCGGGACTCCGGAGCTCCTACGAGCAGTACTTC. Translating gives CASSQAGLRSSYEQYF.